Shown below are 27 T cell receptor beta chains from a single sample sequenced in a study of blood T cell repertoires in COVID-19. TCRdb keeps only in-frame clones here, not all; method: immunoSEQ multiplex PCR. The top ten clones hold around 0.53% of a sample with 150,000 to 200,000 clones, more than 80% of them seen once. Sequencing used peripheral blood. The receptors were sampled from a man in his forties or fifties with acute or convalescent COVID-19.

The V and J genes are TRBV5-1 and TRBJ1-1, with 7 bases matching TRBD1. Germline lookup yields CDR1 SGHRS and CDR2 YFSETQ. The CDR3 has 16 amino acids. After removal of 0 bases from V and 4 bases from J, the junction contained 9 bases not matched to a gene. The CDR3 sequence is CASSLGGRDRATEAFF. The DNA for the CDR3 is TGCGCCAGCAGCTTGGGGGGGCGTGACAGGGCCACTGAAGCTTTCTTT.

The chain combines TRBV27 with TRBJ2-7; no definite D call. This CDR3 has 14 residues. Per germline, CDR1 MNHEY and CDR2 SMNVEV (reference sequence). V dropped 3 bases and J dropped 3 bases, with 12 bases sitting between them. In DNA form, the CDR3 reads TGTGCCAGCAGTTTGTTCTACAGTATCTACGAGCAGTACTTC. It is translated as CASSLFYSIYEQYF.

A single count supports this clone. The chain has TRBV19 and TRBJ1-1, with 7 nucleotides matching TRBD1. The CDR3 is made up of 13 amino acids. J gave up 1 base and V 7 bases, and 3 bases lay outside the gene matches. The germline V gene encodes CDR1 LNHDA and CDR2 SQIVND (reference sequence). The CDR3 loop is CASKQGWNTEAFF. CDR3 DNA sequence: TGTGCCAGTAAACAGGGGTGGAACACTGAAGCTTTCTTT.

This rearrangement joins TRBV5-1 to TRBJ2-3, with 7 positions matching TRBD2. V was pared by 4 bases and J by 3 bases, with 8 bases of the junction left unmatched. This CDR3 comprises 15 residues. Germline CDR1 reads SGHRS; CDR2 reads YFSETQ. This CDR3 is CASSPRGLVTDTQYF. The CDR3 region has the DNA TGCGCCAGCAGCCCCCGCGGACTAGTGACAGATACGCAGTATTTT. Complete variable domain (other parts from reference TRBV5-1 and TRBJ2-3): KAGVTQTPRYLIKTRGQQVTLSCSPISGHRSVSWYQQTPGQGLQFLFEYFSETQRNKGNFPGRFSGRQFSNSRSEMNVSTLELGDSALYLCASSPRGLVTDTQYFGPGTRLTVL.

CDR3 bases: TGTGCCAGCAGCTTTCAAGCGGGAGGCGAGCAGTACTTC. It encodes CASSFQAGGEQYF. The rearrangement joins TRBV7-2 to TRBJ2-7; 9 bases line up with TRBD2. V lost 3 bases and J lost 6; bases outside the gene matches: 3. Germline-derived CDR1 and CDR2 are SGHTA and FQGNSA. The CDR3 length is 13 residues.

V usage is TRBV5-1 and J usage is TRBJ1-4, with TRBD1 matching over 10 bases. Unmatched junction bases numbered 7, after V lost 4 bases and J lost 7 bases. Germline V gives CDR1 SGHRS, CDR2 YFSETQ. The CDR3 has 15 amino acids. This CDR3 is CASSPPGTGVEKLFF. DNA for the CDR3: TGCGCCAGCAGCCCGCCCGGGACAGGGGTTGAAAAACTGTTTTTT.

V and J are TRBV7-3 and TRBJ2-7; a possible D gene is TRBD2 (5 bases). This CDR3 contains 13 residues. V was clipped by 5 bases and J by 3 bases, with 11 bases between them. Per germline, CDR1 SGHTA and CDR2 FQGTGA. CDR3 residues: CASSPIEGYEQYV. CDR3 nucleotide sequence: TGTGCCAGCAGCCCAATCGAGGGCTACGAGCAGTACGTC.

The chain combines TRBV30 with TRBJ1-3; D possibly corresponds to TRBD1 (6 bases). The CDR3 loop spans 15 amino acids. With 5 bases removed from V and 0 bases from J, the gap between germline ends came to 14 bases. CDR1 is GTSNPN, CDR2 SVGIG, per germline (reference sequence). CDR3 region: CAWARKGDSGNTIYF. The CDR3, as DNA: TGTGCCTGGGCCCGGAAGGGGGACTCTGGAAACACCATATATTTT.

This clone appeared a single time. CDR3 region: CASSYGLNTGELFF. CDR3 bases: TGTGCCAGCAGTTACGGGCTGAACACCGGGGAGCTGTTTTTT. This chain uses TRBV6-5 with TRBJ2-2; no clear D. V was trimmed by 2 bases and J by 1 base, leaving 5 bases between them. Germline V gene lookup returns CDR1 MNHEY and CDR2 SVGAGI. There are 14 residues in the CDR3.

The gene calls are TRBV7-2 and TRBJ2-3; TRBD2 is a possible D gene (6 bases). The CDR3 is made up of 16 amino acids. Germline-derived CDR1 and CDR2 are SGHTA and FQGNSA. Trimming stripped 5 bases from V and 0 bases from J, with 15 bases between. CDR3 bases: TGTGCCAGCAGCCTAGTGCGGGGAGCTAGCACAGATACGCAGTATTTT. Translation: CASSLVRGASTDTQYF.

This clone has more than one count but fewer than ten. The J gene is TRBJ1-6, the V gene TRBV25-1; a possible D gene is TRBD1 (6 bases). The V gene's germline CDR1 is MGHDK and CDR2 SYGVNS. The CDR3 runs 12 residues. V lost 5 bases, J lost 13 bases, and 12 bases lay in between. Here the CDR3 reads CASSNNRAPLHF. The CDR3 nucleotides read TGTGCCAGCAGTAACAACAGGGCGCCCCTCCACTTT.

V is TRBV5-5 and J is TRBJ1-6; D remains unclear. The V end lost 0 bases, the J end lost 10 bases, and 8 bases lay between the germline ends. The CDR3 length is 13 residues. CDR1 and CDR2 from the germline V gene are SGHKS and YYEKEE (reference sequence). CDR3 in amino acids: CASSLGPGSPLHF. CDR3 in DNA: TGTGCCAGCAGCTTGGGGCCCGGGTCACCCCTCCACTTT. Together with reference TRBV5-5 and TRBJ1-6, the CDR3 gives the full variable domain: DAGVTQSPTHLIKTRGQQVTLRCSPISGHKSVSWYQQVLGQGPQFIFQYYEKEERGRGNFPDRFSARQFPNYSSELNVNALLLGDSALYLCASSLGPGSPLHFGNGTRLTVT.

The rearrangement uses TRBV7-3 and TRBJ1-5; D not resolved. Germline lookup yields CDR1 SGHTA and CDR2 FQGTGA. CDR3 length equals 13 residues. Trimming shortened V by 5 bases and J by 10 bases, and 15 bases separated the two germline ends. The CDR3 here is CASSRNRGKPQHF. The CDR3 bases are TGTGCCAGCAGCAGAAATCGGGGAAAACCCCAGCATTTT.

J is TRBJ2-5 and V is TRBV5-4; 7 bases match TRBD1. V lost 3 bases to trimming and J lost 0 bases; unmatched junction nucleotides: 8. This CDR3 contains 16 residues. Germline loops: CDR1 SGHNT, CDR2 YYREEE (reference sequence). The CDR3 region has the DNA TGTGCCAGCAGCTCACAGGGGACAAGGTACCAAGAGACCCAGTACTTC. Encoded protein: CASSSQGTRYQETQYF.

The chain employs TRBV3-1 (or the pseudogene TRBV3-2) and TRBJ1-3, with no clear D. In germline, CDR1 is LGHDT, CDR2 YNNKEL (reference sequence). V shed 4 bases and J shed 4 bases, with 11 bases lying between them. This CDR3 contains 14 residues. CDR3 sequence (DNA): TGTGCCAGCAGCCCTGACGCCAGGGGAAACACCATATATTTT. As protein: CASSPDARGNTIYF.

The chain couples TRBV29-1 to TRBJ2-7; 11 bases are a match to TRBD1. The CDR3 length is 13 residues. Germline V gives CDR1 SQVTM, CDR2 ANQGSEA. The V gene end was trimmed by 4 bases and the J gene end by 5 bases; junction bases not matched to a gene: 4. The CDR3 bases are TGCAGCGTTGTCCGGGACAGGGGGGACGAGCAGTACTTC. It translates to CSVVRDRGDEQYF.

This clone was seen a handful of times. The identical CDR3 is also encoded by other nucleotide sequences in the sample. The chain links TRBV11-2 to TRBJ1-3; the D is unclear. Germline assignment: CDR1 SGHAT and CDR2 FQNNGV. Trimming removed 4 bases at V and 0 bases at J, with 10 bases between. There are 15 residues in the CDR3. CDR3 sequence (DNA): TGTGCCAGCAGCTCATTCCGGAGCTCTGGAAACACCATATATTTT. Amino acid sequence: CASSSFRSSGNTIYF.

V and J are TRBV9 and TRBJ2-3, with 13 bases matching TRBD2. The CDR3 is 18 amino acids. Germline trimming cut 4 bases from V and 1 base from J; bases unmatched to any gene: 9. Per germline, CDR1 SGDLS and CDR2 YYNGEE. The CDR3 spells CASSPTYGLAGGTDTQYF. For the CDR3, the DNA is TGTGCCAGCAGCCCCACATATGGACTAGCGGGGGGCACAGATACGCAGTATTTT.

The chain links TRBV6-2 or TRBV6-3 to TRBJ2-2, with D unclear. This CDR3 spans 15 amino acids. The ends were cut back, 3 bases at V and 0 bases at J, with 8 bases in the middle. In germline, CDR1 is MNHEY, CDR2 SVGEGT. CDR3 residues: CASSYWLANTGELFF. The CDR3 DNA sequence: TGTGCCAGCAGTTATTGGCTAGCGAACACCGGGGAGCTGTTTTTT.

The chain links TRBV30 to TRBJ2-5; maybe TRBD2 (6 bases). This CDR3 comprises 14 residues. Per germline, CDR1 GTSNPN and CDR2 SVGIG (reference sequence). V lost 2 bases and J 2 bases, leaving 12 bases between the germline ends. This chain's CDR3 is CAWSRSGLQETQYF. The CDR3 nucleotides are TGTGCCTGGAGTCGAAGCGGGCTACAAGAGACCCAGTACTTC.

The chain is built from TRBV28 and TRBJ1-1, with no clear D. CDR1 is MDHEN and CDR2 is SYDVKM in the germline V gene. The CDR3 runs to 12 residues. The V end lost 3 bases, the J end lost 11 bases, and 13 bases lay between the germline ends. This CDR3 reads CASSLGGKQAFF. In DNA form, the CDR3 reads TGTGCCAGCAGTTTGGGAGGGAAGCAGGCTTTCTTT. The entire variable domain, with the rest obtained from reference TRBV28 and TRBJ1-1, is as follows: DVKVTQSSRYLVKRTGEKVFLECVQDMDHENMFWYRQDPGLGLRLIYFSYDVKMKEKGDIPEGYSVSREKKERFSLILESASTNQTSMYLCASSLGGKQAFFGQGTRLTVV.

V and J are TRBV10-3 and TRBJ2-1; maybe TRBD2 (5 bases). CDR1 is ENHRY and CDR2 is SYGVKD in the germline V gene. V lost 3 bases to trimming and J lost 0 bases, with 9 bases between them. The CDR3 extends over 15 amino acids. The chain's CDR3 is CAISDGKTSYNEQFF. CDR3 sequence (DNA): TGTGCCATCAGTGACGGGAAAACCTCCTACAATGAGCAGTTCTTC.

The CDR3 region has the DNA TGTGCCAGCAGTGAAGCGCAGAGGGCTAGCGGGATGAAAAACATTCAGTACTTC. The encoded protein is CASSEAQRASGMKNIQYF. The V call is TRBV6-1, the J call TRBJ2-4; 9 nucleotides align to TRBD2. After removal of 0 bases from V and 4 bases from J, the junction contained 10 bases not matched to a gene. Germline V gene lookup returns CDR1 MNHNS and CDR2 SASEGT. This CDR3 comprises 18 residues.

CDR3 coding DNA: TGCGCCAGCAGCCAAGAACAGATTTTCACCGGGGAGCTGTTTTTT. It yields the protein CASSQEQIFTGELFF. The chain joins TRBV4-3 to TRBJ2-2; D is unclear. Trimming took 0 bases from V and 4 from J, leaving 9 bases between them. The length of the CDR3 is 15 residues. Germline CDR1 and CDR2: LGHNA and YSLEER.

CDR3 coding DNA: TGTGCCAGCAGCCAAGACGGTAGCGGGGGGAATACGCAGTATTTT. Residues: CASSQDGSGGNTQYF. The genes are TRBV14 and TRBJ2-3; 10 positions agree with TRBD2. Germline values: CDR1 SGHDN, CDR2 FVKESK. The junction had 4 bases not matched to a gene; V was cut back by 0 bases and J by 7 bases. The CDR3 contains 15 residues.

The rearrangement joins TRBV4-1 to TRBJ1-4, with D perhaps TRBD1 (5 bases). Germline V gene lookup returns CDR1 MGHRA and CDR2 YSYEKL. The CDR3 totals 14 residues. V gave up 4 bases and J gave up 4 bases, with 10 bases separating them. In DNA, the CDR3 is TGCGCCAGCAGCCGGGGCTCTATTAATGAAAAACTGTTTTTT. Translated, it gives CASSRGSINEKLFF.

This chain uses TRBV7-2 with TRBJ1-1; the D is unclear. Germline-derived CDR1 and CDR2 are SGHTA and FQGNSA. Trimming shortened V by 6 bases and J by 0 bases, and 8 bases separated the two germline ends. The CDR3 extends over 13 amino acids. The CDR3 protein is CASSAGVNTEAFF. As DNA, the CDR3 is TGTGCCAGCAGTGCGGGTGTGAACACTGAAGCTTTCTTT.